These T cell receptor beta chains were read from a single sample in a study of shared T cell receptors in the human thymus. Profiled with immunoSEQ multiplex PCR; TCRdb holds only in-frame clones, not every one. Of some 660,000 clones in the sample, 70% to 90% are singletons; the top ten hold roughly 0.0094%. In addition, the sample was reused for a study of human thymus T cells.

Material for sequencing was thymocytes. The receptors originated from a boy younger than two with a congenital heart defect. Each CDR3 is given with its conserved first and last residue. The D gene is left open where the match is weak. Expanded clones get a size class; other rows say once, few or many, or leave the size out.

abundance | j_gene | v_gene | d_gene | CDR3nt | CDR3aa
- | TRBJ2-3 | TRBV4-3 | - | TGCGCCAGCAGCCAAGATTTCCGGGGGAGCACAGATACGCAGTATTTT | CASSQDFRGSTDTQYF
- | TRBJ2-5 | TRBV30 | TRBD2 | TGTGCCTGGAGTGATCCTCCTAGCGGGGGGGCGAAGACCCAGTACTTC | CAWSDPPSGGAKTQYF
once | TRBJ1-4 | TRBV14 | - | TGTGCCAGCAGCCCACGGAAACAGGGAACTAATGAAAAACTGTTTTTT | CASSPRKQGTNEKLFF
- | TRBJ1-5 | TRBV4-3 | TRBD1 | TGCGCCAGCAGCCAAACAGGGGGAGTCAATCAGCCCCAGCATTTT | CASSQTGGVNQPQHF
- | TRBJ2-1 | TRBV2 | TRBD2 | TGTGCCAGCAGTGAAAGGGCTAGCGGGGGGGTAGATGAGCAGTTCTTC | CASSERASGGVDEQFF
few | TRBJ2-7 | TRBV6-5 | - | TGTGCCAGCAGGACCGGGACCTACGAGCAGTACTTC | CASRTGTYEQYF
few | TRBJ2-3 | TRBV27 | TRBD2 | TGTGCCAGCAGCCCACCTGGCGGGAGGGCCCAAGATACGCAGTATTTT | CASSPPGGRAQDTQYF
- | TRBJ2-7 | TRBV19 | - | TGTGCCAGTAGTATAGTTGGGAACTCGAGGGTCTACGAGCAGTACTTC | CASSIVGNSRVYEQYF
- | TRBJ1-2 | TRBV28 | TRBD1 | TGTGCCAGCAGTTTATGGGTGCCCACCGGTGACAGGGATTATGGCTACACCTTC | CASSLWVPTGDRDYGYTF
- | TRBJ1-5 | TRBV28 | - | TGTGCCAGCAGTTTAGGCAGGGTGGGAAATCAGCCCCAGCATTTT | CASSLGRVGNQPQHF
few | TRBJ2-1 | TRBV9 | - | TGTGCCAGCAGCTACCCTGCGATTAGCTCCTACAATGAGCAGTTCTTC | CASSYPAISSYNEQFF
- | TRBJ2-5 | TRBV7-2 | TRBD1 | TGTGCCAGCAGACGGACAGGGGGAGAGACCCAGTACTTC | CASRRTGGETQYF
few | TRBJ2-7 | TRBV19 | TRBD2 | TGTGCCAGTAGCCCTCAATTCCCCGGGACTAGCGGGGGAGAGCAGTACTTC | CASSPQFPGTSGGEQYF
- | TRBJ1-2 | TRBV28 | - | TGTGCCAGCAGTCCCCCTCGGGGTAACTATGGCTACACCTTC | CASSPPRGNYGYTF
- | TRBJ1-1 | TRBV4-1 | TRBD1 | TGCGCCAGCAGCCCACTTGGCCGACAGGGGAGAAACACTGAAGCTTTCTTT | CASSPLGRQGRNTEAFF
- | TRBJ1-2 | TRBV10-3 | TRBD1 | TGTGCGTCCAGGGGGGCGAATGGCTACACCTTC | CASRGANGYTF
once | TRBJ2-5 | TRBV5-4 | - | TGTGCCAGCACCCTCGGGGAAGACTGGGAGGGGGAAGAGACCCAGTACTTC | CASTLGEDWEGEETQYF
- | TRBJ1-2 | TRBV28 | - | TGTGCCAGCAGTTACCGGACAGCCTATGGCTACACCTTC | CASSYRTAYGYTF
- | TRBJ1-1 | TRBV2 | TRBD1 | TGTGCCAGCAGCAAAACAGGGGGCATTTTAAGGAACACTGAAGCTTTCTTT | CASSKTGGILRNTEAFF
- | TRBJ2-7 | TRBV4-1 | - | TGCGCCAGCAGCTTACTGACAGGTACCTACGAGCAGTACTTC | CASSLLTGTYEQYF